The sequence of this T cell receptor beta chain was determined in a study of beta chain features in type 1 diabetes. Expressed TCRB transcripts were sequenced after all isolated RNA was converted to cDNA. TCRdb's table, derived via immunoSEQ multiplex PCR, lists solely in-frame clones and lacks some. The sample lists about 160,000 clones; about a tenth were seen once. Findings and caveats of the study: Type 1 diabetes patients had moderately but significantly shorter TCRB CDR3s in all four CD4+ subsets. Small HLA sub-analyses could not settle whether HLA shapes TCRB rearrangement.

A note on this clone: The target antigen is unknown.

Germline CDR1 is GTSNPN and CDR2 is SVGIG (reference sequence). V lost 3 bases to trimming and J lost 9 bases; unmatched junction nucleotides: 13. CDR3 length: 14 residues. A sort by CD45RO/CCR7/CD25/CD127/CD95/CD27 yielded CD4+ naive, central memory, regulatory and stem cell-like memory cells. The sequenced sample was central memory CD4+ T cells from blood. This sequence originates from a man aged 25 to 40 with type 1 diabetes. This chain uses TRBV30 with TRBJ2-7; TRBD2 aligns across 8 bases. The CDR3 protein is CAWSWLGLAGTQYF. The CDR3 nucleotides are TGTGCCTGGAGCTGGTTGGGGCTAGCGGGCACGCAGTACTTC. Based on the CDR3 plus reference TRBV30 and TRBJ2-7, the full variable domain is SQTIHQWPATLVQPVGSPLSLECTVEGTSNPNLYWYRQAAGRGLQLLFYSVGIGQISSEVPQNLSASRPQDRQFILSSKKLLLSDSGFYLCAWSWLGLAGTQYFGPGTRLTVT.